Below are 14 T cell receptor beta chains sequenced from a single sample in a study of a mutant IDH1 vaccine in newly diagnosed glioma. Their target antigens are unknown. Data came from immunoSEQ multiplex PCR; TCRdb stores just in-frame clones and leaves some out. The repertoire holds around 26,000 clones, with about 81% as singletons. Indicated time point: week 47, end of study. Vaccinated patients received 300 ug of mutant IDH1 20-mer peptide per dose, with topical imiquimod. The sequenced sample was PBMCs, obtained from a glioma patient whose treatment included an IDH1 peptide vaccine. Every receptor here comes from a man aged 35 to 55 with glioma. Some clones in this sample may be carry-over from other donors' samples.

The chain links TRBV5-4 to TRBJ1-2; 10 nucleotides agree with TRBD1. J gave up 5 bases and V 4 bases, and 8 bases lay outside the gene matches. The CDR3 has 15 residues. Germline CDR1 and CDR2: SGHNT and YYREEE (reference sequence). The CDR3 DNA is TGTGCCAGCAGCCCGGGACAGGGGTTTCAGTATGGCTACACCTTC. It is translated as CASSPGQGFQYGYTF.

The chain is built from TRBV30 and TRBJ1-2; D call uncertain. The CDR3 length is 12 residues. Trimming took off 4 bases at V and 6 bases at J, with 12 bases between the two ends. Germline V gives CDR1 GTSNPN, CDR2 SVGIG (reference sequence). The CDR3 DNA is TGTGCCTGGACAGCTACGAGAGATGGCTACACCTTC. Translating gives CAWTATRDGYTF. Using reference TRBV30 and TRBJ1-2 for the parts outside the CDR3, the full variable domain is SQTIHQWPATLVQPVGSPLSLECTVEGTSNPNLYWYRQAAGRGLQLLFYSVGIGQISSEVPQNLSASRPQDRQFILSSKKLLLSDSGFYLCAWTATRDGYTFGSGTRLTVV.

V and J are TRBV28 and TRBJ1-1; TRBD1 aligns across 9 bases. Per germline, CDR1 MDHEN and CDR2 SYDVKM. V lost 6 bases, J lost 3 bases, and 2 bases stayed unmatched. CDR3 length equals 13 residues. The CDR3 DNA is TGTGCCAGCAGGGGGACAGGGTACACTGAAGCTTTCTTT. Amino acids: CASRGTGYTEAFF.

The gene calls are TRBV6-1 and TRBJ1-5; tentative D call: TRBD1 (6 bases). The CDR3 totals 13 residues. The germline V and J ends were trimmed by 2 bases and 9 bases, with 11 bases remaining between them. CDR1 is MNHNS, CDR2 SASEGT, per germline. DNA for the CDR3: TGTGCCAGCAGTGAACAGGGGAGAGCGCCCCAGCATTTT. It encodes CASSEQGRAPQHF.

The rearrangement uses TRBV11-2 and TRBJ2-2; 12 nucleotides line up with TRBD2. Per germline, CDR1 SGHAT and CDR2 FQNNGV. The length of the CDR3 is 15 residues. V shed 5 bases and J 3 bases; nucleotides not matched to a gene: 1. This CDR3 reads CASSRLAGDTGELFF. CDR3 in DNA: TGTGCCAGCAGCCGACTAGCGGGGGACACCGGGGAGCTGTTTTTT. Supplemented by reference TRBV11-2 and TRBJ2-2, the full variable domain reads EAGVAQSPRYKIIEKRQSVAFWCNPISGHATLYWYQQILGQGPKLLIQFQNNGVVDDSQLPKDRFSAERLKGVDSTLKIQPAKLEDSAVYLCASSRLAGDTGELFFGEGSRLTVL.

The chain couples TRBV13 to TRBJ1-6, with D unclear. V was shortened by 0 bases and J by 10 bases, with 7 bases between the two germline ends. Germline CDR1 and CDR2: PRHDT and FYEKMQ (reference sequence). The CDR3 spans 13 residues. CDR3 protein: CASSLGAASPLHF. CDR3 bases: TGTGCCAGCAGCTTAGGGGCAGCATCACCCCTCCACTTT.

The chain has TRBV9 and TRBJ1-2; 9 bases line up with TRBD1. Germline CDR1 is SGDLS and CDR2 is YYNGEE. V trimming: 3 bases; J trimming: 4 bases; junction bases outside the gene matches: 16. This CDR3 region has 18 residues. Here the CDR3 reads CASSAGTGYSRYSYGYTF. CDR3 sequence (DNA): TGTGCCAGCAGCGCAGGGACAGGGTATTCACGGTACTCCTATGGCTACACCTTC.

The genes are TRBV6-1 and TRBJ1-6; perhaps TRBD1 as D (5 bases). The CDR3 runs 14 residues. CDR1 is MNHNS, CDR2 SASEGT, per germline. With 7 bases removed from V and 5 bases from J, the gap between germline ends came to 12 bases. CDR3 protein: CASNGRGNNSPLHF. In DNA form, the CDR3 reads TGTGCCAGCAACGGGAGGGGAAATAATTCACCCCTCCACTTT.

The V gene is TRBV6-1, the J gene TRBJ1-6; 7 bases align to TRBD1. The CDR3 has 13 amino acids. From germline, CDR1 is MNHNS and CDR2 SASEGT. V gave up 10 bases and J gave up 10 bases; unmatched junction bases: 10. The CDR3 sequence is CATQGGPASPLHF. CDR3 bases: TGTGCCACCCAGGGGGGGCCCGCATCACCCCTCCACTTT.

The chain uses TRBV30 and TRBJ2-4; 7 bases line up with TRBD1. Germline-derived CDR1 and CDR2 are GTSNPN and SVGIG (reference sequence). The CDR3 sequence is 14 residues long. V shed 1 base and J 8 bases; nucleotides not matched to a gene: 8. The CDR3 DNA reads as TGTGCCTGGAGTGGGCCTGACAGGGTTTACATTCAGTACTTC. It is translated as CAWSGPDRVYIQYF.

The rearrangement uses TRBV18 and TRBJ2-6, with 7 bases matching TRBD1. The CDR3 contains 17 residues. Trimming cost V 1 base and J 3 bases; bases outside gene matches: 6. CDR1 is KGHSH, CDR2 LQKENI, per germline. The CDR3 is CASSPQAGGFGANVLTF. CDR3 bases: TGTGCCAGCTCACCACAGGCAGGGGGTTTTGGGGCCAACGTCCTGACTTTC.

This rearrangement joins TRBV25-1 to TRBJ1-2; 9 nucleotides align to TRBD1. CDR1 and CDR2 (germline): MGHDK, SYGVNS. The CDR3 spans 15 residues. Germline trimming cut 9 bases from V and 5 bases from J; bases unmatched to any gene: 13. In nucleotides, the CDR3 is TGTGCCAGTCGAGGAACCGGGACAGGGCTTTATGGCTACACCTTC. As protein: CASRGTGTGLYGYTF.

The chain recombines TRBV27 with TRBJ2-2, with 7 bases matching TRBD1. The CDR3 totals 17 residues. Looked up from germline, CDR1 is MNHEY and CDR2 is SMNVEV (reference sequence). V dropped 1 base and J dropped 2; count of bases not matched to a gene: 7. The CDR3, as DNA: TGTGCCAGCAGTTTATGGTCGGGGACAGTTAACACCGGGGAGCTGTTTTTT. Encoded protein: CASSLWSGTVNTGELFF.

The V and J genes are TRBV7-8 and TRBJ1-5, with TRBD1 as a possible D gene (5 bases). CDR3 size: 16 residues. V lost 1 base and J lost 7, with 17 bases in between. CDR1 is SGHVS and CDR2 is FQNEAQ in the germline V gene. CDR3 loop: CASSLGQLAYGQPQHF. For the CDR3, the DNA is TGTGCCAGCAGCTTAGGACAGCTAGCTTATGGGCAGCCCCAGCATTTT.